The following is a T cell receptor beta chain sequence with its context. The clone's antigen remains unknown. No qualities accompany the bases; no much larger clone lies one base away. The entry originates in a study of cytotoxic CD8 clonotypes in ibrutinib-treated CLL (dated by TCRdb to the early 2020s). Context from the whole study: The cohort had 11 to 12 relapsed/refractory and more than 14 treatment-naive patients; some 17 were IGHV unmutated. On average, each sample had a few hundred thousand productive templates and approximately 100,000 productive rearrangements. The response samples were drawn at a median of approximately twelve months into treatment, with a range of about 6 to 36 months. Longitudinal samples were available for 26 of the 86 trial participants. All remission and progressive disease samples were collected while patients were still receiving ibrutinib. Cryopreserved peripheral blood mononuclear cells were obtained before treatment, at response, and at either sustained remission or disease progression. Responses were partial in about 25 patients and complete in 2; after median approximately 66 months follow-up, about 14 stayed in remission and 12 progressed. Beyond this particular receptor, the publication reports: An increase in clonality was observed at ibrutinib response, with clonality remaining stable during sustained remission and falling back toward baseline at progression. Public clonotypes were rare and either shrank or stayed stable during treatment, and the rise in clonality at ibrutinib response reflected expansion of private clonotypes. Baseline clonality was found to be higher than that of age-matched healthy donors and was strongly correlated with circulating CD8+ T-cell counts. Sampling times were not matched between patients in sustained remission and patients whose disease was progressing, and lymph node repertoires were not examined.

The goal of deep resolution MiSeq sequencing was a depth between 1 in 1 million and 1 in 200,000 T cells, and coverage averaged 10x per clonotype. The immunoSEQ hsTCRB Kit was used to generate the TCR beta libraries. Processing in the source paper ran as follows. The data were analyzed with ImmunoSEQ Analyzer and ImmunoSEQ Data Assistant, and V, D and J gene assignments followed IMGT definitions. Clonality, which ranges from 0 to 1, was calculated as one minus the normalized Shannon entropy of productive rearrangement frequencies. Public clonotype analysis was restricted to overrepresented clonotypes comprising at least 0.05% of each patient's repertoire. Thirteen age-matched healthy donor repertoires from immuneACCESS were used as controls for clonality. TCRdb mirrors the immuneACCESS table, restricted to in-frame sequences. Some clones are absent from its copies; in checked studies, under half trace to an unresolved V gene, and the reason for the others is unknown. D and trimming come from the DNA, and the V and J calls and clone size come from that table. The sample table shows 100,000 to 150,000 clones, and 80% to 90% are seen once. The ten largest account for around 2% of the sample.

The time point label on this specimen signifies: around 2 years on ibrutinib. For TCR beta library preparation, roughly 2.1 micrograms of genomic DNA were isolated from cryopreserved PBMCs. Longitudinal blood samples from CLL patients on ibrutinib monotherapy underwent high-throughput TCR beta sequencing. The patients were enrolled in a single-center, open-label phase 2 trial of ibrutinib monotherapy. Trimming removed 0 bases from V and 0 bases from J, leaving 20 bases between the germline ends. The cysteine opens and the phenylalanine closes a CDR3 of 19 amino acids. Only the CDR3 part of the read is kept: 57 bases, read in frame from the first base. From a lookup of the germline V gene, CDR1 and CDR2 are ENHRY and SYGVKD.

This TCR was recovered from a human donor with chronic lymphocytic leukemia. The sequencing here drew on PBMCs, taken after 24 months of ibrutinib treatment. The sequence joins TRBV10-3 to TRBJ1-2; too little of a D gene remains to name it. The CDR3 protein sequence reads: CAISESTGRNAKANYGYTF. The DNA sequence is given as TGTGCCATCAGTGAGTCGACGGGCCGCAATGCCAAAGCTAACTATGGCTACACCTTC.